One and the same sample provided the 5 T cell receptor beta chains below, sequenced in a study of T cells after yellow fever vaccination. TCRdb analysed the 5' RACE reads with MiXCR anew, one entry per CDR3 protein. The sample includes about 320,000 distinct CDR3 sequences, around 10% of them seen just once. This material consisted of CD4+ T cells sorted from PBMCs, taken 45 days after the yellow fever booster vaccination. These receptor sequences come from a man aged 18 to 29 who received the YFV17D yellow fever vaccine.

The chain links TRBV5-1 to TRBJ2-2; 8 positions match TRBD2. Germline V gives CDR1 SGHRS, CDR2 YFSETQ. Trimming cost V 2 bases and J 5 bases; bases outside gene matches: 5. The CDR3 runs to 15 residues. The chain's CDR3 is CASSFRGGLTGELFF. Written as DNA, the CDR3 is TGCGCCAGCAGCTTCCGGGGGGGCTTGACCGGGGAGCTGTTTTTT. The entire variable domain, with the rest obtained from reference TRBV5-1 and TRBJ2-2, is as follows: KAGVTQTPRYLIKTRGQQVTLSCSPISGHRSVSWYQQTPGQGLQFLFEYFSETQRNKGNFPGRFSGRQFSNSRSEMNVSTLELGDSALYLCASSFRGGLTGELFFGEGSRLTVL.

This clonotype was found many times. The chain recombines TRBV20-1 with TRBJ2-7; no clear D. V dropped 6 bases and J dropped 3 bases, with 9 bases sitting between them. Germline CDR1 reads DFQATT; CDR2 reads SNEGSKA (reference sequence). The CDR3 has 11 residues. This CDR3 is CSAATGYEQYF. The CDR3 coding sequence is TGCAGTGCCGCGACCGGCTACGAGCAGTACTTC.

This clonotype showed up just a few times. This chain joins TRBV6-2 or TRBV6-3 and TRBJ1-1; D might be TRBD1 (6 bases). The CDR3 totals 14 residues. Germline V gives CDR1 MNHEY, CDR2 SVGEGT. V lost 5 bases, J lost 5 bases, and 15 bases lay in between. CDR3 sequence: CASSLARGRTEAFF. The CDR3 DNA reads TGTGCCAGCAGTCTTGCCAGGGGTAGAACTGAAGCTTTCTTT.

This clonotype has a handful of counts. This chain joins TRBV6-2 or TRBV6-3 and TRBJ2-5, with TRBD1 matching over 7 bases. This CDR3 has 14 amino acids. The V segment lost 5 bases and the J segment 4 bases; nucleotides outside the gene matches: 7. Germline values: CDR1 MNHEY, CDR2 SVGEGT. The DNA for the CDR3 is TGTGCCAGCAGTCGTTCAGGGGGTCCAGAGACCCAGTACTTC. Protein: CASSRSGGPETQYF.

This clonotype turned up a few times. V is TRBV4-3 and J is TRBJ1-2; D unresolved. V was pared by 4 bases and J by 2 bases, with 17 bases between. The CDR3 extends over 16 amino acids. In germline, CDR1 is LGHNA, CDR2 YSLEER. The CDR3 reads CASSPRTGSGNYGYTF. CDR3 bases: TGCGCCAGCAGCCCCCGAACGGGTTCGGGGAACTATGGCTACACCTTC.